The sequence of this T cell receptor beta chain was determined in a study of identical twins. Study-wide points: Sequences that were beta out-of-frame showed weaker excess twin sharing. There were fewer insertions in abundant cord blood beta clonotypes, but memory repertoires showed no such pattern. Out-of-frame alpha sequences that twins shared showed excess low generation probability.

Unique molecular identifiers were present on cDNA, and template switching added a universal primer site. Each CDR3 protein gets one entry after TCRdb re-called the 5' RACE reads with MiXCR. The data show some 1,700,000 distinct CDR3 sequences, 32% seen once. Comment on this clonotype: Its matching antigen is unknown.

Trimming took 2 bases from V and 6 from J, leaving 14 bases between them. CDR3 length: 15 amino acids. CDR1 and CDR2 (germline): MDHEN, SYDVKM. The TCR comes from a newborn girl in good health. V usage is TRBV28 and J usage is TRBJ2-1; D uncertain. The sequenced sample was cord blood. The CDR3 sequence: CASSLPIESANEQFF. In nucleotides, the CDR3 is TGTGCCAGCAGTTTACCCATTGAGTCAGCCAATGAGCAGTTCTTC.